This T cell receptor beta chain came from a study of T cells after yellow fever vaccination. Overall study findings and caveats: High-abundance clonotypes from the bulk population could contaminate FACS-sorted repertoires. Though it reached lower strength, the secondary response hit its peak faster, day 5 versus 15.

This clonotype occurred many times. Its antigen remains unidentified. From the 5' RACE reads, TCRdb called clonotypes with MiXCR, one entry per CDR3 protein. The table has about 340,000 distinct CDR3 sequences, approximately 4.2% seen once. After removal of 10 bases from V and 1 base from J, the junction contained 4 bases not matched to a gene. The CDR3 totals 13 residues. The germline V gene has CDR1 ENHRY and CDR2 SYGVKD. Sequences were derived from PBMCs, sampled 5 days after the yellow fever booster vaccination. The clonotype originates from a man younger than 35 who received the YFV17D yellow fever vaccine. The rearrangement uses TRBV10-3 and TRBJ2-7, with 10 bases aligning to TRBD1. The CDR3 is CATQGQGSYEQYF. The CDR3 DNA sequence: TGTGCCACCCAGGGACAGGGGTCCTACGAGCAGTACTTC.